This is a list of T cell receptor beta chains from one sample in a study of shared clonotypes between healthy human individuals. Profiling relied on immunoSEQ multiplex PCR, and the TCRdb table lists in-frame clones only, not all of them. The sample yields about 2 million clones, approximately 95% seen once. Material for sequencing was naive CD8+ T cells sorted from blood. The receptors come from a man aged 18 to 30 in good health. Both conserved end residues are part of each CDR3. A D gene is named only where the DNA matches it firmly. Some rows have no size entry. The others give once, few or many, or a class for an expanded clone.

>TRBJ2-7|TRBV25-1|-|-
TGTGCCAGCAGTGCGTCAACGATAAACGAGCAGTACTTC
CASSASTINEQYF
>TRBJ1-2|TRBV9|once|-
TGTGCCAGCAGCCCGACAGGATTAAGTGGCTACACCTTC
CASSPTGLSGYTF
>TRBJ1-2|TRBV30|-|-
TGTGCCTCCAACACAGGAATCCCTGGTGGCTACACCTTC
CASNTGIPGGYTF
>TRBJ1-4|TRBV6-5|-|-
TGTGCCAGCTCGGCCGAGTTTAATGAAAAACTGTTTTTT
CASSAEFNEKLFF
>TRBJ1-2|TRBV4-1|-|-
TGCGCCAGCAGCGAAGCGAACTATGGCTACACCTTC
CASSEANYGYTF
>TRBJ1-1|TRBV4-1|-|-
TGCGCCAGCAGCCAGGCACCCGGTAGTACTGAAGCTTTCTTT
CASSQAPGSTEAFF
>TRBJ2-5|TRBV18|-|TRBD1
TGTGCCAGCTCATCGAGGACAGGGTATGAGACCCAGTACTTC
CASSSRTGYETQYF
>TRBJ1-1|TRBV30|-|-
TGTGCCTGGAGTGACAGTGAAGCTTTCTTT
CAWSDSEAFF
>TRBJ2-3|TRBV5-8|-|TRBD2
TGTGCCAGCAGCTTGGATAGCGGGAGAGGAGATACGCAGTATTTT
CASSLDSGRGDTQYF
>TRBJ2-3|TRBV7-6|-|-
TGTGCCAGCAGCTTAGCCCGGGCCTCTAAGGATACAGATACGCAGTATTTT
CASSLARASKDTDTQYF
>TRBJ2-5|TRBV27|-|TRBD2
TGTGCCAGCAGTTTATCGCCTAGCGGGGGGGTCCAAGAGACCCAGTACTTC
CASSLSPSGGVQETQYF
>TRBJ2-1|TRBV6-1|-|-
TGTGCCACCGACCACGACTCGATTCCGGACAATGAGCAGTTCTTC
CATDHDSIPDNEQFF
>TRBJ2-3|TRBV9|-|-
TGTGCCAGCAGCGAGGGGATCCTTAGCACAGATACGCAGTATTTT
CASSEGILSTDTQYF
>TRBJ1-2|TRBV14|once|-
TGTGCCAGCAGCCAAGTATTTAACTATGGCTACACCTTC
CASSQVFNYGYTF
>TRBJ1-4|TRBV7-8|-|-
TGTGCCAGCAGCTTAGTAGTCGGTGCAACTAATGAAAAACTGTTTTTT
CASSLVVGATNEKLFF
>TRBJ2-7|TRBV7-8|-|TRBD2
TGTGCCAGCAGCTTCCAGATGGCGGGGGGCCCTGGCAACTACGAGCAGTACTTC
CASSFQMAGGPGNYEQYF
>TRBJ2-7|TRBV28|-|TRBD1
TGTGCCAGCACCCTCCACCCGGGACAGCTCTACGAGCAGTACTTC
CASTLHPGQLYEQYF
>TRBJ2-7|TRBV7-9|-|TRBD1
TGTGCCAGCAGCTTAGCGCCAGGGGGCTTATACGAGCAGTACTTC
CASSLAPGGLYEQYF
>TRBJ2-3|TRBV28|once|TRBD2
TGTGCCAGCAGTTTGCTCACTAGCGGGGTTGGAGATACGCAGTATTTT
CASSLLTSGVGDTQYF
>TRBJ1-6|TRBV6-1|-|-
TGTGCCAGCAGTGAGGTTGGGGCCAGTGATTCACCCCTCCACTTT
CASSEVGASDSPLHF
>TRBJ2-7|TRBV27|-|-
TGTGCCAGCAGCCCCGGCGGGCCGACCTACGAGCAGTACTTC
CASSPGGPTYEQYF
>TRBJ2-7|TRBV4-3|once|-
TGCGCCAGCAGCTTAGGACTCGTTTCCTACGAGCAGTACTTC
CASSLGLVSYEQYF
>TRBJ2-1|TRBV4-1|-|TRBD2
TGCGCCAGCAGCCAAGTAGGACTAGCGGGAAACAATGAGCAGTTCTTC
CASSQVGLAGNNEQFF
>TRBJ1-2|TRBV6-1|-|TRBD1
TGTGCCATCTATCCTCCGGGACAGATGTTCTATGGCTACACCTTC
CAIYPPGQMFYGYTF
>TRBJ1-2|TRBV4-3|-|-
TGCGCCAGCAGCCAAGACGGGGAGGGGCGAGGATATGGCTACACCTTC
CASSQDGEGRGYGYTF
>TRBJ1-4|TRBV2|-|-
TGTGCCAGCAGTGTCGGGGGAGAACTGTTTTTT
CASSVGGELFF
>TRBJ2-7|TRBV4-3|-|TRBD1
TGCGCCAGCAGCCAAGGAAGGGTCGGACAGGGTAAAATCTCGCCCCCCTACGAGCAGTACTTC
CASSQGRVGQGKISPPYEQYF
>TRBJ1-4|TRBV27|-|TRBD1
TGTGCCAGCAGCCACGGGACAGGCATGATGGAAGAAAAACTGTTTTTT
CASSHGTGMMEEKLFF
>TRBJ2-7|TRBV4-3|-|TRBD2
TGCGCCAGCAGCCAAGATTTAGCGGGAAACGAGCAGTACTTC
CASSQDLAGNEQYF
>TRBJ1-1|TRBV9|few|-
TGTGCCAGCAGCGTAGCAGGGGCCACTGAAGCTTTCTTT
CASSVAGATEAFF
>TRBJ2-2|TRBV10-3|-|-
TGTGCCATCAGTGAGTCCCACAGTTCCGGGGAGCTGTTTTTT
CAISESHSSGELFF
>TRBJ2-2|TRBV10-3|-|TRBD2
TGTGCCATCAGTGAGACTAGCGGGGTTTTAAACACCGGGGAGCTGTTTTTT
CAISETSGVLNTGELFF
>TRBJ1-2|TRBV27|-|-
TGTGCCAGCAGTCCCCTAACAGGTGCCGATGGGGGCTACACCTTC
CASSPLTGADGGYTF
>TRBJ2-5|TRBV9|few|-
TGTGCCAGCAGCGACGGACGGCGAGAGACCCAGTACTTC
CASSDGRRETQYF
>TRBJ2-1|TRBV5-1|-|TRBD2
TGCGCCAGCAGCACCGGGACAGGACTAGCGGGAGATAATGAGCAGTTCTTC
CASSTGTGLAGDNEQFF
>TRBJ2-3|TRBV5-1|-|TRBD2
TGCGCCAGCAGCCCAGGACTAGCGGGCACAGATACGCAGTATTTT
CASSPGLAGTDTQYF
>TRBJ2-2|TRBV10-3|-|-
TGTGCCATCAGTGACAGCGACGGGAACACCGGGGAGCTGTTTTTT
CAISDSDGNTGELFF
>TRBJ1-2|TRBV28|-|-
TGTGCCAGCAGTTTGTACCGGGACGGAGTTGGCTACACCTTC
CASSLYRDGVGYTF
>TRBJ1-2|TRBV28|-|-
TGTGCCAGCAGTGGGGTCGGGGCAACCCACTATGGCTACACCTTC
CASSGVGATHYGYTF
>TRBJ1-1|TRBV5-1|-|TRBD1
TGCGCCAGCAGCCGACAGGGGGCTGAAGCTTTCTTT
CASSRQGAEAFF
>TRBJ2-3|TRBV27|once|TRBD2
TGTGCCAGCAGTCCATCCCCGGGACTAGCGGGGCCTCAAACAGATACGCAGTATTTT
CASSPSPGLAGPQTDTQYF
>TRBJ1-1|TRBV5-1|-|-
TGCGCCAGCAGCTCGCTAGGGAACACTGAAGCTTTCTTT
CASSSLGNTEAFF
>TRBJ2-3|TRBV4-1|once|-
TGCGCCAGCAGCCCTGACACAAGTTTGGGGGGGCTCCTCGACACAGATACGCAGTATTTT
CASSPDTSLGGLLDTDTQYF
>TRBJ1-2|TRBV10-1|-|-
TGCGCCAGCAGGAGAATTATTCCAGGGGCAACGAGGTCGGATGGCTACACCTTC
CASRRIIPGATRSDGYTF
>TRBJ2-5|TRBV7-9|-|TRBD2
TGTGCCAGCAGCTTGGCGGGAGGCACGGAAGAGACCCAGTACTTC
CASSLAGGTEETQYF
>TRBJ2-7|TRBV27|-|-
TGTGCCAGCAGTCCCGCCCTTGGGGAAATAGGCTACGAGCAGTACTTC
CASSPALGEIGYEQYF
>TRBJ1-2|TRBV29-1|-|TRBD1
TGCAGCGTTGAAGAACCGGGACAGCTTAACTATGGCTACACCTTC
CSVEEPGQLNYGYTF
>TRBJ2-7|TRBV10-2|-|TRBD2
TGCGCCAGCAGTGATTCCGGGACAGGCCCTCGACCGACTAGCGGGAGGTCCCCATTC
CASSDSGTGPRPTSGRSPF
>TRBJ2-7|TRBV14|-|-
TGTGCCAGCAGCCAAGATGGGCTAGGGGCAGGGGCCTCCTACGAGCAGTACTTC
CASSQDGLGAGASYEQYF
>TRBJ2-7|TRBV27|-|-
TGTGCCAGCAGTTCTCCGGGACCCTACGAGCAGTACTTC
CASSSPGPYEQYF
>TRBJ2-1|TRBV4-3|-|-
TGCGCCAGCAGCCAAGGGGGGAGCGGACGAGCAAATGAGCAGTTCTTC
CASSQGGSGRANEQFF
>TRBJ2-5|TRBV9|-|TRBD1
TGTGCCAGCAGCCCAGGGGACAGTGGAGAGACCCAGTACTTC
CASSPGDSGETQYF
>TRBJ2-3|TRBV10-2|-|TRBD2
TGCGCCAGCAGTGACCTAGCGGTTAGCACAGATACGCAGTATTTT
CASSDLAVSTDTQYF
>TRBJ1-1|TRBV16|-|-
TGTGCCAGCAGCCCGTCGACGCGAACTGAAGCTTTCTTT
CASSPSTRTEAFF
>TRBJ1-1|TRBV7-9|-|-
TGTGCCAGCAGCTTAGAATTGGCTGAAGCTTTCTTT
CASSLELAEAFF